The 5 T cell receptor beta chains given below trace back to one sample, sequenced in a study of T cells in Graves' hyperthyroidism and ophthalmopathy. The source material, RNA transcripts, was used to amplify TCR beta CDR3 regions. The HTBI primer set served for first-round RT-PCR of the TCR CDR3. MiXCR, run by TCRdb on the multiplex PCR reads, gives a single entry per CDR3 protein. The data show 500,000 to 750,000 distinct CDR3 sequences, 15% to 19% seen once. Sequencing was done on a sample of blood. Receptor source: a woman aged 25 to 39 with Graves' hyperthyroidism.

This clonotype has only a few counts. The CDR3, as DNA: TGCGCCAGCAGCAAAACAGGGACATACAATCCTGAGCAGTTCTTC. This translates into CASSKTGTYNPEQFF. The chain links TRBV4-1 to TRBJ2-1; tentatively, D is TRBD1 (6 bases). The CDR3 totals 15 residues. V gave up 5 bases and J gave up 9 bases, with 20 bases separating them. Germline V CDR1 and CDR2: MGHRA, YSYEKL.

This clonotype was recorded many times. The rearrangement uses TRBV20-1 and TRBJ2-3, with TRBD1 matching 8 bases. The junction had 6 bases not matched to a gene; V was cut back by 6 bases and J by 1 base. From germline, CDR1 is DFQATT and CDR2 SNEGSKA (reference sequence). This CDR3 contains 14 residues. CDR3 sequence: CSAEDRVGTDTQYF. The CDR3 region has the DNA TGCAGTGCGGAGGACAGGGTGGGCACAGATACGCAGTATTTT.

In this sample, this clonotype turned up a few times. CDR3 sequence: CASSRTSGANEKLFF. In nucleotides, the CDR3 is TGTGCCAGCAGCCGGACCTCAGGGGCTAATGAAAAACTGTTTTTT. The V and J genes are TRBV7-9 and TRBJ1-4; tentatively, D is TRBD1 (6 bases). V lost 5 bases and J 3 bases, leaving 13 bases between the germline ends. Germline V gene lookup returns CDR1 SEHNR and CDR2 FQNEAQ (reference sequence). The CDR3 loop spans 15 amino acids.

Many counts were recorded for this clonotype. This chain joins TRBV10-3 and TRBJ2-1, with TRBD2 matching over 12 bases. Germline V gene data show CDR1 as ENHRY and CDR2 as SYGVKD. J gave up 6 bases and V 4 bases, and 7 bases lay outside the gene matches. The CDR3 is 16 residues long. The DNA of the CDR3 is TGTGCCATCAGTGCGACTAGCGGGGGACTAGGCAATGAGCAGTTCTTC. It yields the protein CAISATSGGLGNEQFF.

This clonotype was seen at least ten times. The genes are TRBV2 and TRBJ2-3, with D perhaps TRBD1 (6 bases). V was trimmed by 3 bases and J by 2 bases, leaving 12 bases between them. CDR1 and CDR2 from the germline V gene are SNHLY and FYNNEI. CDR3 length: 15 amino acids. The CDR3 DNA is TGTGCCAGCAGTGATCTAACAGGGATCACAGATACGCAGTATTTT. Protein sequence: CASSDLTGITDTQYF.